The 31 T cell receptor beta chains reported below all come from one sample, sequenced in a study of T cell changes during pregnancy in multiple sclerosis. Using immunoSEQ multiplex PCR, the repertoire was profiled, and TCRdb retains in-frame clones only, with some absent. The table has 85,000 to 110,000 clones, around nine tenths seen once. The sample here was peripheral blood, taken after pregnancy. These receptors were collected from a female donor with multiple sclerosis, enrolled in a pregnancy study.

V gene TRBV27 combines with J gene TRBJ2-5; 10 bases line up with TRBD2. The CDR3 sequence is 15 residues long. V shed 7 bases, J shed 2 bases, and the junction held 7 bases outside the gene matches. CDR1 and CDR2 (germline): MNHEY, SMNVEV (reference sequence). CDR3 in DNA: TGTGCCAGCAAAACTAGCGGGATCCCGCAAGAGACCCAGTACTTC. It encodes CASKTSGIPQETQYF.

This rearrangement joins TRBV2 to TRBJ2-2, with D maybe TRBD1 (5 bases). CDR1 and CDR2 from the germline V gene are SNHLY and FYNNEI. CDR3 length equals 14 residues. The ends were cut back, 6 bases at V and 1 base at J, with 9 bases in the middle. The DNA of the CDR3 is TGTGCCAGCAGGTACACAGGGAACACCGGGGAGCTGTTTTTT. It yields the protein CASRYTGNTGELFF.

This CDR3 reads CASLRTGDNHYEQYF. The DNA for the CDR3 is TGCGCCAGTCTTCGGACAGGCGATAACCACTACGAGCAGTACTTC. The chain is built from TRBV10-1 and TRBJ2-7; 7 positions match TRBD1. Germline V gene sequence: CDR1 WNHNN, CDR2 SYGVQD (reference sequence). V dropped 9 bases and J dropped 3; count of bases not matched to a gene: 14. CDR3 length: 15 amino acids.

The chain links TRBV19 to TRBJ2-7; D is perhaps TRBD2 (5 bases). Between the trimmed V and J ends, which lost 2 bases and 0 bases, there was a span of 11 bases. Germline lookup yields CDR1 LNHDA and CDR2 SQIVND (reference sequence). CDR3 length equals 15 residues. The chain's CDR3 is CASSIRGLASYEQYF. Here the CDR3 DNA reads TGTGCCAGTAGTATACGAGGACTGGCCTCCTACGAGCAGTACTTC.

V gene TRBV5-1 combines with J gene TRBJ1-5; 7 nucleotides agree with TRBD1. The CDR3 sequence is 15 residues long. The ends lost 0 bases at V and 4 bases at J; junction bases unmatched: 4. Looked up from germline, CDR1 is SGHRS and CDR2 is YFSETQ. The chain's CDR3 is CASSLEGAANQPQHF. The CDR3 nucleotides are TGCGCCAGCAGCTTGGAGGGGGCTGCAAATCAGCCCCAGCATTTT.

This chain uses TRBV7-2 with TRBJ2-5; maybe TRBD1 (7 bases). The CDR3 length is 16 residues. Trimming stripped 5 bases from V and 2 bases from J, with 18 bases between. The germline gives CDR1 SGHTA, CDR2 FQGNSA. CDR3 protein: CASSPGGQGGQETQYF. CDR3 sequence (DNA): TGTGCCAGCAGCCCAGGGGGGCAGGGTGGTCAAGAGACCCAGTACTTC.

The chain recombines TRBV7-8 with TRBJ2-6; D is ambiguous. Trimming cost V 0 bases and J 0 bases, with 6 bases left between them. The CDR3 totals 16 residues. In germline, CDR1 is SGHVS, CDR2 FQNEAQ. As DNA, the CDR3 is TGTGCCAGCAGCTTAGCCCCCCACTCTGGGGCCAACGTCCTGACTTTC. Encoded protein: CASSLAPHSGANVLTF.

This clone was recorded only once. The chain has TRBV2 and TRBJ2-2; possibly TRBD2 for D (6 bases). The CDR3 is 14 amino acids. Trimming left V 3 bases short and J 5 bases short, with 10 bases between. The germline V gene has CDR1 SNHLY and CDR2 FYNNEI. Here the CDR3 DNA reads TGTGCCAGCAGTGATTTCGGGAGAACCGGGGAGCTGTTTTTT. Protein: CASSDFGRTGELFF.

The chain recombines TRBV10-3 with TRBJ2-3; 8 bases align to TRBD2. This CDR3 comprises 17 residues. From germline, CDR1 is ENHRY and CDR2 SYGVKD. Germline trimming cut 2 bases from V and 4 bases from J; bases unmatched to any gene: 11. This CDR3 is CAISELPERGLADTQYF. The CDR3 coding sequence is TGTGCCATCAGTGAGCTCCCAGAGCGGGGGTTAGCAGATACGCAGTATTTT.

The chain uses TRBV5-8 and TRBJ2-1; unclear D gene. The CDR3 consists of 11 residues. The germline V gene encodes CDR1 SGHTS and CDR2 YDEGEE. The ends were cut back, 5 bases at V and 9 bases at J, with 9 bases in the middle. CDR3 bases: TGTGCCAGCAGGCGAATTGGTGAGCAGTTCTTC. Its protein product is CASRRIGEQFF.

The rearrangement uses TRBV10-3 and TRBJ2-1; TRBD1 matches 10 bases. With 2 bases clipped from V and 4 bases from J, the junction kept 11 bases outside the gene matches. Germline V lookup: CDR1 ENHRY, CDR2 SYGVKD. CDR3 length: 18 residues. This CDR3 reads CAISEDPGTGVTYNEQFF. As DNA, the CDR3 is TGTGCCATCAGTGAGGATCCCGGGACAGGGGTGACGTACAATGAGCAGTTCTTC.

The J gene is TRBJ2-5, the V gene TRBV15; D may be TRBD1 (6 bases). CDR1 and CDR2 from the germline V gene are LNHNV and YYDKDF (reference sequence). The CDR3 covers 15 residues. V gave up 1 base and J gave up 2 bases, with 11 bases separating them. The CDR3: CATSRGGTLQETQYF. The DNA of the CDR3 is TGTGCCACCAGCAGAGGGGGGACATTACAAGAGACCCAGTACTTC. Variable domain in full (rest from reference TRBV15 and TRBJ2-5): DAMVIQNPRYQVTQFGKPVTLSCSQTLNHNVMYWYQQKSSQAPKLLFHYYDKDFNNEADTPDNFQSRRPNTSFCFLDIRSPGLGDTAMYLCATSRGGTLQETQYFGPGTRLLVL.

The chain uses TRBV9 and TRBJ2-1; possible D gene TRBD1, 7 bases. There are 16 residues in the CDR3. CDR1 is SGDLS, CDR2 YYNGEE, per germline. Trimming took off 3 bases at V and 9 bases at J, with 22 bases between the two ends. The CDR3 protein is CASSATSGGLGGEQFF. The DNA for the CDR3 is TGTGCCAGCAGCGCCACTTCAGGGGGTTTGGGGGGTGAGCAGTTCTTC.

V gene TRBV12-2 combines with J gene TRBJ1-2. TRBV12-2 is a pseudogene. The CDR3 is 16 amino acids. CDR3: CASRLLRLPEGYGYTF. The CDR3 bases are TGTGCAAGTCGCTTATTACGATTGCCTGAGGGATATGGCTACACCTTC.

The gene calls are TRBV7-9 and TRBJ2-3; D is perhaps TRBD2 (6 bases). Germline lookup yields CDR1 SEHNR and CDR2 FQNEAQ (reference sequence). The CDR3 runs to 16 residues. V lost 4 bases and J lost 2, with 16 bases in between. CDR3 loop: CASSSLLTGVTDTQYF. DNA of the CDR3: TGTGCCAGCAGCTCCCTCCTGACGGGAGTCACAGATACGCAGTATTTT.

The chain combines TRBV19 with TRBJ1-5, with D uncertain. Germline V gene data show CDR1 as LNHDA and CDR2 as SQIVND (reference sequence). CDR3 length: 12 amino acids. V gave up 5 bases and J gave up 3 bases, with 5 bases separating them. CDR3 DNA sequence: TGTGCCAGTAGTTCTCTCAATCAGCCCCAGCATTTT. It codes for CASSSLNQPQHF.

The chain is built from TRBV28 and TRBJ1-5; TRBD1 matches at 7 bases. With V trimmed by 8 bases and J by 2 bases, 3 bases remained unmatched. The CDR3 sequence is 13 residues long. In germline, CDR1 is MDHEN, CDR2 SYDVKM. This CDR3 is CASYRGGNQPQHF. The CDR3, as DNA: TGTGCCAGCTACAGGGGAGGCAATCAGCCCCAGCATTTT.

This clone was seen a handful of times. This sequence joins TRBV10-3 and TRBJ1-1; the match to TRBD1 covers 7 bases. Losses at the gene ends were 3 bases for V and 0 bases for J; bases not matched to a gene: 4. This CDR3 is 15 amino acids long. Germline V gives CDR1 ENHRY, CDR2 SYGVKD. The CDR3 nucleotides are TGTGCCATCAGTGATACACAGGGGATGAACACTGAAGCTTTCTTT. Amino acids: CAISDTQGMNTEAFF.

The V call is TRBV20-1, the J call TRBJ1-5, with D unresolved. Germline assignment: CDR1 DFQATT and CDR2 SNEGSKA (reference sequence). The CDR3 runs to 11 residues. Here the CDR3 DNA reads TGCAGCCCAAATACCCCGCAGGCCCAGCATTTT. Translating it yields CSPNTPQAQHF.

This CDR3 reads CASTLGRSSNQPQHF. The CDR3 DNA reads as TGTGCCAGCACCCTCGGCCGGAGTAGCAATCAGCCCCAGCATTTT. This rearrangement joins TRBV6-1 to TRBJ1-5; the D is unclear. The V gene's germline CDR1 is MNHNS and CDR2 SASEGT. The CDR3 covers 15 residues. The V end was cut by 7 bases, the J end by 0 bases, with 13 bases between.

This clone was seen just once. The V and J genes are TRBV7-8 and TRBJ1-5; a possible D gene is TRBD1 (6 bases). The CDR3 totals 16 residues. CDR1 is SGHVS, CDR2 FQNEAQ, per germline. V lost 4 bases and J lost 0, with 13 bases in between. The CDR3 DNA sequence: TGTGCCAGCAGCTCATTGACAGGCTATAGCAATCAGCCCCAGCATTTT. Its translation is CASSSLTGYSNQPQHF.

The chain links TRBV29-1 to TRBJ2-5; 9 bases agree with TRBD2. Germline V gene data show CDR1 as SQVTM and CDR2 as ANQGSEA. CDR3 size: 15 residues. V trimming: 3 bases; J trimming: 2 bases; junction bases outside the gene matches: 7. This chain's CDR3 is CSVERLAELQETQYF. CDR3 sequence (DNA): TGCAGCGTTGAGAGACTAGCGGAGCTTCAAGAGACCCAGTACTTC.

The chain carries TRBV5-1 and TRBJ1-3; TRBD1 might be the D (5 bases). The germline V and J ends were trimmed by 7 bases and 0 bases, with 20 bases remaining between them. The length of the CDR3 is 17 residues. Germline V gives CDR1 SGHRS, CDR2 YFSETQ. The chain's CDR3 is CASGLNPGGGSGNTIYF. CDR3 nucleotide sequence: TGCGCCAGCGGACTCAACCCTGGCGGGGGCTCTGGAAACACCATATATTTT. Full variable domain (outside the CDR3, taken from reference TRBV5-1 and TRBJ1-3): KAGVTQTPRYLIKTRGQQVTLSCSPISGHRSVSWYQQTPGQGLQFLFEYFSETQRNKGNFPGRFSGRQFSNSRSEMNVSTLELGDSALYLCASGLNPGGGSGNTIYFGEGSWLTVV.

V usage is TRBV14 and J usage is TRBJ1-6, with D tentatively TRBD1 (5 bases). The CDR3 length is 13 residues. The V gene's germline CDR1 is SGHDN and CDR2 FVKESK. The ends were cut back, 6 bases at V and 5 bases at J, with 8 bases in the middle. As DNA, the CDR3 is TGTGCCAGCAGTCGACAGCATAATTCACCCCTCCACTTT. Protein sequence: CASSRQHNSPLHF.

The rearrangement links TRBV27 to TRBJ2-7, with 10 bases aligning to TRBD2. V was pared by 7 bases and J by 3 bases, with 18 bases of the junction left unmatched. Germline CDR1 MNHEY, CDR2 SMNVEV (reference sequence). This CDR3 comprises 18 residues. In nucleotides, the CDR3 is TGTGCCAGCAAGATGGGAGGGTATAGCGGGAGGTTTTTCTACGAGCAGTACTTC. It specifies CASKMGGYSGRFFYEQYF.

This clone was seen only a few times. The CDR3 sequence is CASSPSMNTEAFF. CDR3 sequence (DNA): TGTGCCAGCAGCCCGAGTATGAACACTGAAGCTTTCTTT. The chain employs TRBV14 and TRBJ1-1; D not certain. The CDR3 length is 13 residues. Germline V gene sequence: CDR1 SGHDN, CDR2 FVKESK. V was shortened by 4 bases and J by 0 bases, with 6 bases between the two germline ends. The full variable domain, its missing parts supplied by reference TRBV14 and TRBJ1-1, is EAGVTQFPSHSVIEKGQTVTLRCDPISGHDNLYWYRRVMGKEIKFLLHFVKESKQDESGMPNNRFLAERTGGTYSTLKVQPAELEDSGVYFCASSPSMNTEAFFGQGTRLTVV.

The genes are TRBV19 and TRBJ1-1; 7 bases are a match to TRBD1. CDR1 LNHDA and CDR2 SQIVND come from the germline V gene (reference sequence). The CDR3 is 16 amino acids. V was pared by 6 bases and J by 1 base, with 11 bases of the junction left unmatched. This chain's CDR3 is CASSHRSAGGNTEAFF. DNA for the CDR3: TGTGCCAGTAGCCACCGGTCCGCAGGGGGGAACACTGAAGCTTTCTTT.

The chain links TRBV2 to TRBJ2-2, with a weak D call TRBD1 (5 bases). The length of the CDR3 is 14 residues. With 11 bases removed from V and 1 base from J, the gap between germline ends came to 14 bases. CDR1 is SNHLY and CDR2 is FYNNEI in the germline V gene. The CDR3 loop is CAGSLDRNTGELFF. The CDR3 nucleotides are TGTGCCGGATCCTTAGACAGGAACACCGGGGAGCTGTTTTTT.

This clone was found a few times. The J gene is TRBJ1-5, the V gene TRBV18; 10 bases are a match to TRBD1. CDR1 is KGHSH, CDR2 LQKENI, per germline. CDR3 length: 15 residues. Losses at the gene ends were 2 bases for V and 10 bases for J; bases not matched to a gene: 8. The CDR3 DNA sequence: TGTGCCAGCTCACCAGGGACAGGGGAATCAACCCCCCAGCATTTT. This gives the protein CASSPGTGESTPQHF. Looking up the rest from reference TRBV18 and TRBJ1-5 gives the full variable domain: NAGVMQNPRHLVRRRGQEARLRCSPMKGHSHVYWYRQLPEEGLKFMVYLQKENIIDESGMPKERFSAEFPKEGPSILRIQQVVRGDSAAYFCASSPGTGESTPQHFGDGTRLSIL.

This sequence joins TRBV11-1 and TRBJ1-1, with 9 positions matching TRBD1. The ends lost 5 bases at V and 6 bases at J; junction bases unmatched: 13. This CDR3 contains 16 residues. Germline-derived CDR1 and CDR2 are SGHAT and FQDESV (reference sequence). Here the CDR3 DNA reads TGTGCCAGCAGCACCGACCTAGACAGGGGGGGAGCTGAAGCTTTCTTT. Its translation is CASSTDLDRGGAEAFF.

The chain uses TRBV29-1 and TRBJ1-3; maybe TRBD1 (6 bases). Looked up from germline, CDR1 is SQVTM and CDR2 is ANQGSEA. The CDR3 covers 15 residues. V lost 0 bases and J lost 2, with 11 bases in between. CDR3 nucleotide sequence: TGCAGCGTTGAAGATCTTCCAGGGGCTGGAAACACCATATATTTT. It specifies CSVEDLPGAGNTIYF.